This entry concerns a single T cell receptor beta chain. Its antigen remains undetermined. Base qualities are missing; no much larger clone stands one base away. The sample is drawn from a study of technical replicates of blood from a few donors (dated by TCRdb to about 2017). The protocol used for the library was the immunoSEQ multiplex PCR assay. TCRdb limited this immuneACCESS table to in-frame rearrangements with V and J called. A share of clones is missing; checked studies link under half to unresolved V genes, and the rest is unexplained. This sample lists roughly 100,000 clones; 90% to 97% were detected once. The leading ten clones occupy about 0.24% of the sample. The germline V gene gives CDR1 as SGHDN and CDR2 as FVKESK. From the cysteine through the phenylalanine, the CDR3 covers 15 amino acids. The only DNA kept is the CDR3, 45 bases in frame from the first base. V was cut back by 1 base and J by 0 bases, leaving a gap of 9 bases between them.

This receptor was taken from a human donor in good health. Sequences were obtained from T cells isolated from PBMCs. The chain links TRBV14 with TRBJ1-1; the D gene identity is not certain. In nucleotides, the sequence is TGTGCCAGCAGCCAAGTGTCCGGGGTGAACACTGAAGCTTTCTTT. This gives the protein CASSQVSGVNTEAFF.